The 21 T cell receptor beta chains below were found in one sample sequenced in a study of control samples from healthy donors and cancer patients. TCRdb's table, derived via immunoSEQ multiplex PCR, lists solely in-frame clones and lacks some. This sample has 70,000 to 85,000 clones, with 80% to 90% found just once. The sequenced material came from PBMCs. The receptors derive from a man aged 55 to 69 with head and neck cancer.

The CDR3 sequence: CASSKRGDTDTQYF. DNA for the CDR3: TGTGCCAGCAGCAAGAGGGGTGACACAGATACGCAGTATTTT. The V call is TRBV7-6, the J call TRBJ2-3, with D perhaps being TRBD1 or TRBD2 (5 bases each). CDR3 length: 14 amino acids. CDR1 is SGHVS, CDR2 FNYEAQ, per germline. V dropped 5 bases and J dropped 2 bases, with 11 bases sitting between them.

This clone has more than one count but fewer than ten. The CDR3 nucleotides are TGTGCCAGCAGCTTAGGACAGACTAATTCACCCCTCCACTTT. Protein: CASSLGQTNSPLHF. The V gene is TRBV5-4, the J gene TRBJ1-6; TRBD1 is a possible D gene (6 bases). CDR1 and CDR2 (germline): SGHNT, YYREEE (reference sequence). The CDR3 covers 14 residues. Trimming removed 2 bases from V and 6 bases from J, with 9 bases in between.

The chain uses TRBV28 and TRBJ2-3; TRBD2 aligns across 9 bases. The V gene's germline CDR1 is MDHEN and CDR2 SYDVKM. The trim removed 3 bases at V and 4 bases at J, leaving 17 bases unmatched. The CDR3 runs 19 residues. The CDR3 loop is CASSFWGVISSGMSDTQYF. The CDR3 DNA is TGTGCCAGCAGTTTTTGGGGGGTCATATCTAGCGGGATGTCAGATACGCAGTATTTT. Based on the CDR3 plus reference TRBV28 and TRBJ2-3, the full variable domain is DVKVTQSSRYLVKRTGEKVFLECVQDMDHENMFWYRQDPGLGLRLIYFSYDVKMKEKGDIPEGYSVSREKKERFSLILESASTNQTSMYLCASSFWGVISSGMSDTQYFGPGTRLTVL.

The chain joins TRBV28 to TRBJ1-2; no clear D gene. The CDR3 loop spans 14 amino acids. Deletions cut 5 bases from V and 4 bases from J, with 14 bases between. Germline V gives CDR1 MDHEN, CDR2 SYDVKM. CDR3 protein: CASSPGGSLYGYTF. The CDR3 DNA sequence: TGTGCCAGCAGTCCTGGAGGGAGTCTCTATGGCTACACCTTC.

The chain is built from TRBV20-1 and TRBJ2-1; D gene unclear. Between the trimmed V and J ends, which lost 6 bases and 10 bases, there was a span of 10 bases. The germline gives CDR1 DFQATT, CDR2 SNEGSKA (reference sequence). CDR3 size: 10 residues. CDR3 loop: CSAVKNEQFF. The CDR3 coding sequence is TGCAGTGCAGTAAAAAACGAGCAGTTCTTC.

The genes are TRBV25-1 and TRBJ2-5; a weak D match, TRBD1 (5 bases). This CDR3 spans 16 amino acids. In germline, CDR1 is MGHDK, CDR2 SYGVNS. Deletions cut 2 bases from V and 5 bases from J, with 18 bases between. The CDR3 is CASSEIGQGSGETQYF. The CDR3 DNA reads TGTGCCAGCAGTGAAATCGGGCAGGGTAGTGGTGAGACCCAGTACTTC.

The chain recombines TRBV6-5 with TRBJ2-7; D unresolved. CDR1 MNHEY and CDR2 SVGAGI come from the germline V gene. The CDR3 sequence is 10 residues long. V was clipped by 6 bases and J by 3 bases, with 3 bases between them. CDR3 DNA sequence: TGTGCCAGCAGGGACTACGAGCAGTACTTC. This translates into CASRDYEQYF.

The chain recombines TRBV10-3 with TRBJ2-6; either TRBD1 or TRBD2 may fit D (5 bases each). CDR1 ENHRY and CDR2 SYGVKD come from the germline V gene. Trimming took 3 bases from V and 0 from J, leaving 30 bases between them. This CDR3 spans 23 amino acids. The CDR3 sequence is CAISDWRTAGSPLETSGANVLTF. The CDR3, as DNA: TGTGCCATCAGTGATTGGCGAACGGCAGGGAGCCCTCTGGAGACCTCTGGGGCCAACGTCCTGACTTTC.

The sample holds one count of this clone. Germline is not matched at one junction end, which may reflect a read error. The CDR3 loop is CASSPLGTLYTEQFF. CDR3 nucleotides: TGTGCCAGCTCACCACTCGGGACCCTGTACACTGAGCAGTTCTTC. V gene TRBV18 combines with J gene TRBJ2-1; D is tentatively TRBD1 or TRBD2 (5 bases each). From germline, CDR1 is KGHSH and CDR2 LQKENI. CDR3 size: 15 residues.

The sample holds a few counts of this clone. This rearrangement joins TRBV4-1 to TRBJ2-2, with D perhaps matching TRBD1 (6 bases). This CDR3 is 16 amino acids long. Per the germline V gene, CDR1 is MGHRA and CDR2 is YSYEKL. Trimming left V 4 bases short and J 7 bases short, with 19 bases between. The CDR3 nucleotides are TGCGCCAGCAGCCGCTCCACAGGGAATCAGGGCGGGGAGCTGTTTTTT. Its protein product is CASSRSTGNQGGELFF.

A few counts support this clone. CDR3 nucleotides: TGTGCCGCGAAGGACCTTAATGAAAAACTGTTTTTT. Translation: CAAKDLNEKLFF. The chain is built from TRBV2 and TRBJ1-4; D is unclear. V was trimmed by 11 bases and J by 4 bases, leaving 11 bases between them. The CDR3 totals 12 residues. Germline assignment: CDR1 SNHLY and CDR2 FYNNEI.

Only a few counts were recorded for this clone. The chain employs TRBV5-5 and TRBJ1-6; D may be TRBD1 (5 bases). Between the trimmed V and J ends, which lost 4 bases and 10 bases, there was a span of 21 bases. CDR1 is SGHKS and CDR2 is YYEKEE in the germline V gene (reference sequence). The CDR3 extends over 16 amino acids. The CDR3 bases are TGTGCCAGCAGCGGCCTTAGGGGCGCAACCAACTCACCCCTCCACTTT. Encoded protein: CASSGLRGATNSPLHF.

This chain links TRBV28 with TRBJ2-2; 7 bases align to TRBD1. CDR1 is MDHEN, CDR2 SYDVKM, per germline. V trimming: 5 bases; J trimming: 5 bases; junction bases outside the gene matches: 8. This CDR3 region has 15 residues. The CDR3 loop reads CASSPPRQGTGELFF. Written as DNA, the CDR3 is TGTGCCAGCAGTCCCCCGCGACAGGGTACCGGGGAGCTGTTTTTT. Filled out from reference TRBV28 and TRBJ2-2, the complete variable domain reads DVKVTQSSRYLVKRTGEKVFLECVQDMDHENMFWYRQDPGLGLRLIYFSYDVKMKEKGDIPEGYSVSREKKERFSLILESASTNQTSMYLCASSPPRQGTGELFFGEGSRLTVL.

This chain connects TRBV5-4 to TRBJ1-1; no reliable D call. The V and J ends lost 0 bases and 4 bases respectively, with 13 bases between them. CDR1 SGHNT and CDR2 YYREEE come from the germline V gene (reference sequence). The CDR3 spans 15 residues. CDR3 loop: CASSLGGSVGTEAFF. The CDR3 coding sequence is TGTGCCAGCAGCTTGGGAGGGTCGGTTGGCACTGAAGCTTTCTTT.

The chain uses TRBV5-1 and TRBJ2-1, with TRBD1 as a possible D gene (6 bases). Germline CDR1 reads SGHRS; CDR2 reads YFSETQ. V lost 4 bases, J lost 0 bases, and 14 bases lay in between. This CDR3 is 16 amino acids long. In nucleotides, the CDR3 is TGCGCCAGCAGCCTGGGGGCCGCCATCTCCTACAATGAGCAGTTCTTC. Encoded protein: CASSLGAAISYNEQFF.

This chain joins TRBV18 and TRBJ2-7, with TRBD2 identical over 8 bases. This CDR3 is built from 15 residues. The V and J ends lost 2 bases and 5 bases, in that order; junction bases with no gene match: 8. The V gene's germline CDR1 is KGHSH and CDR2 LQKENI. CDR3 in DNA: TGTGCCAGCTCACCAGAGGCGGGAGGCGGGAACGAGCAGTACTTC. Translation: CASSPEAGGGNEQYF.

This clone was counted only a few times. The V call is TRBV6-5, the J call TRBJ2-1; TRBD2 matches at 7 bases. The CDR3 sequence is 15 residues long. Germline assignment: CDR1 MNHEY and CDR2 SVGAGI. Trimming at V came to 5 bases and at J to 7 bases, leaving 11 bases not matched to a gene. CDR3: CASSQGAAGDNEQFF. The CDR3 DNA follows: TGTGCCAGCAGTCAGGGCGCGGCGGGAGATAATGAGCAGTTCTTC.

V gene TRBV6-1 combines with J gene TRBJ1-2; D is possibly TRBD1 (5 bases). From germline, CDR1 is MNHNS and CDR2 SASEGT. CDR3 size: 14 residues. Deletions cut 2 bases from V and 5 bases from J, with 12 bases between. CDR3 DNA sequence: TGTGCCAGCAGTGAATGGCAGGGAGGGTATGGCTACACCTTC. This sequence encodes CASSEWQGGYGYTF.

Worth noting for this clone: Different DNA sequences within this sample yield the same CDR3. The chain links TRBV5-1 to TRBJ1-4; TRBD1 is a possible D gene (5 bases). The CDR3 sequence is 14 residues long. Germline CDR1 SGHRS, CDR2 YFSETQ. Between the trimmed V and J ends, which lost 2 bases and 7 bases, there was a span of 12 bases. The CDR3 sequence: CASSLGGAGEKLFF. In DNA, the CDR3 is TGCGCCAGCAGCTTAGGAGGGGCGGGTGAAAAACTGTTTTTT.

The rearrangement joins TRBV2 to TRBJ2-7; D remains unclear. The length of the CDR3 is 12 residues. The germline V and J ends were trimmed by 4 bases and 3 bases, with 7 bases remaining between them. Germline values: CDR1 SNHLY, CDR2 FYNNEI. CDR3: CASSASLYEQYF. The CDR3 DNA reads TGTGCCAGCAGTGCCTCTCTCTACGAGCAGTACTTC.

The chain links TRBV18 to TRBJ2-7, with 8 bases aligning to TRBD2. In germline, CDR1 is KGHSH, CDR2 LQKENI. CDR3 size: 15 residues. V dropped 2 bases and J dropped 2; count of bases not matched to a gene: 5. The chain's CDR3 is CASSPERERTYEQYF. CDR3 DNA sequence: TGTGCCAGCTCACCAGAGCGGGAGAGGACCTACGAGCAGTACTTC.